This T cell receptor beta chain was found in a study of shared clonotypes between healthy human individuals. Study conclusions and caveats: Lower generation probabilities were found for non-shared clonotypes than for those shared by all four donors.

Profiling relied on immunoSEQ multiplex PCR, and the TCRdb table lists in-frame clones only, not all of them. The sample consists of about 1.5 million clones, nearly 99% of them appearing once. The sample holds one count of this clone. Its antigen is unknown. In germline, CDR1 is ENHRY, CDR2 SYGVKD. The CDR3 totals 14 residues. V was shortened by 2 bases and J by 6 bases, with 13 bases between the two germline ends. Sequenced: naive CD4+ T cells sorted from blood. Subset of the sample: CD45RA+ positively selected. This clonotype was sampled from a man younger than 45 in good health. V is TRBV10-3 and J is TRBJ1-2; no clear D. The CDR3 coding sequence is TGTGCCATCAGTGAGGGACTTTCGACGGATGGCTACACCTTC. Translation gives CAISEGLSTDGYTF.